The clone carrying this TCR beta chain has ten or more counts. This CDR3 spans 14 amino acids. From germline, CDR1 is SGHRS and CDR2 YFSETQ. V shed 0 bases, J shed 2 bases, and the junction held 2 bases outside the gene matches. TCRdb recomputed calls from the RT-PCR reads with MiXCR, one row per CDR3 protein. This table holds 650,000 to 800,000 distinct CDR3 sequences, 14% found once. The clonotype was recovered from a female donor in good health, serving as a healthy control. This chain uses TRBV5-1 with TRBJ2-7, with 7 nucleotides matching TRBD1. Sequenced input: memory CD4+ T cells from blood. For the CDR3, the DNA is TGCGCCAGCAGCTTGGAGGGGGCTGCCTACGAGCAGTACTTC. It yields the protein CASSLEGAAYEQYF.